There are many counts of the clone carrying this T cell receptor beta chain. Its matching antigen is unknown. This entry is derived from a study of response to subunit inactivated influenza vaccine. Study-wide results and caveats: It was the authors' suggestion that each seasonal influenza vaccination recruits few new T cells.

A single record per CDR3 protein comes from TCRdb applying MiXCR to the RT-PCR reads. This sample has around 500,000 distinct CDR3 sequences; over 9.5% occur once, and the top ten carry about 12%. J gave up 1 base and V 2 bases, and 1 base lay outside the gene matches. In germline, CDR1 is MNHEY, CDR2 SVGAGI. The CDR3 length is 15 residues. The TCR was taken from a man aged 45-60 years who received an inactivated influenza vaccine. The V and J genes are TRBV6-5 and TRBJ2-2, with TRBD1 matching over 7 bases. The specimen was PBMCs from blood, collected roughly 47 days after vaccination. The CDR3 region has the DNA TGTGCCAGCAGTTACGGGACAGAGAACACCGGGGAGCTGTTTTTT. Protein product: CASSYGTENTGELFF.